This is a list of T cell receptor beta chains from one sample in a study of spatial heterogeneity in lung cancer. MiXCR, run by TCRdb on the 5' RACE reads, gives a single entry per CDR3 protein. The table records approximately 25,000 distinct CDR3 sequences, 3% to 3.5% of them present only once. Material: PBMCs, obtained at surgery. The receptors originated from a female donor with early-stage non-small cell lung cancer. Each CDR3 is given without its conserved first and last residue.

TRBV21-1 | 13 | TSSKATDNNNEQF
TRBV5-1 | 12 | ASSLDRQDYEQY
TRBV20-1 | 14 | SPLAGDILSTDTQY
TRBV20-1 | 14 | SAGGPGGDSNQPQH
TRBV28 | 9 | ASGPFRELF
TRBV19 | 18 | ASSILGRGAGVRSTDTQY
TRBV28 | 14 | ASSLGTGGYSEKLF
TRBV6-6 | 12 | ASSPRQGAGEQY
TRBV25-1 | 12 | ASSEGGTTGELF
TRBV5-1 | 14 | ASSSREGRTYNEQF
TRBV12-3/TRBV12-4 | 13 | ASSLATGGGETQY
TRBV2 | 15 | ASRGTGTTPGANVLT
TRBV3-1 | 13 | ASSQDHGQEAEQY
TRBV5-1 | 13 | ASSLGQSSYNEQF
TRBV20-1 | 14 | SASPGTGPLTYEQY
TRBV11-2 | 11 | ASSLDPQATQY
TRBV20-1 | 16 | SASAPARGFSTNQPQH
TRBV5-1 | 13 | ASSFDTLGANVLT
TRBV30 | 12 | AWSVLGGMSGYT
TRBV4-1 | 12 | ASSQRTGEETQY
TRBV6-1 | 14 | ASKTGPTIMNTEAF
TRBV4-1 | 14 | ASSGGLAGIQETQY
TRBV5-4 | 12 | ASLERGGENIQY
TRBV7-3 | 12 | ASGSESSYNEQF
TRBV12-3/TRBV12-4 | 13 | ASSLTGDSYNEQF